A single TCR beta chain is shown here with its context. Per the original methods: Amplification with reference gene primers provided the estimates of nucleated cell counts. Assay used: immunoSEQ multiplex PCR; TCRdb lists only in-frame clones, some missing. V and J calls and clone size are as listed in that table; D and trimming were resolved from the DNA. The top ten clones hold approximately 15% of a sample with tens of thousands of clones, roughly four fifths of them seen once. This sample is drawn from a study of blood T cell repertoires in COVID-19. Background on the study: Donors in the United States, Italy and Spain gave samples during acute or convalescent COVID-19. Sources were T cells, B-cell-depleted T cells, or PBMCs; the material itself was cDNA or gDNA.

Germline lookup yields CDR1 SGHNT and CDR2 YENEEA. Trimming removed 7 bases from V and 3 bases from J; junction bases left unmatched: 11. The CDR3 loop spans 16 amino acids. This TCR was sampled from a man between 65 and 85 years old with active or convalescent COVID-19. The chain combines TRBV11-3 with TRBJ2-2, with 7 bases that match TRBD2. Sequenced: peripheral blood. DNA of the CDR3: TGTGCCAGCATTAGCGCGGGAGTGGGCTACACCGGGGAGCTGTTTTTT. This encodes CASISAGVGYTGELFF.